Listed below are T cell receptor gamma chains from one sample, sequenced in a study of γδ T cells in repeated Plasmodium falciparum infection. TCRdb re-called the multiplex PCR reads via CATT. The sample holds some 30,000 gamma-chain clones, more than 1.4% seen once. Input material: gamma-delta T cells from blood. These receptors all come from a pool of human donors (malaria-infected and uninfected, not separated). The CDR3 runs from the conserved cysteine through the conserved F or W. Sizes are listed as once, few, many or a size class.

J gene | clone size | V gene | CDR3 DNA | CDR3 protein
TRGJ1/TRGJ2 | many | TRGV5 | TGTGCCACCTGGGACAGACAGCCTTATAAGAAACTCTTT | CATWDRQPYKKLF
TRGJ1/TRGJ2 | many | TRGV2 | TGTGCCACCTGGGACGGAACGAATTATTATAAGAAACTCTTT | CATWDGTNYYKKLF
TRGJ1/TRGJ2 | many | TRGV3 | TGTGCCACCTGGGAGGGGTATAAGAAACTCTTT | CATWEGYKKLF
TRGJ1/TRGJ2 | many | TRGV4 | TGTGCCACCTGGTGTTATAAGAAACTCTTT | CATWCYKKLF
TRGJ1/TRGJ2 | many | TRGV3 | TGTGCCACCTGGGAGCTCTACCCTAAGAAACTCTTT | CATWELYPKKLF
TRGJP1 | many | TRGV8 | TGTGCCACCTGGGATGTGGCCTTCGACACTGGTTGGTTCAAGATATTT | CATWDVAFDTGWFKIF
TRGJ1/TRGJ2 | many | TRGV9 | TGTGCCTTGTGGGAGGTACGGAATTATTATAAGAAACTCTTT | CALWEVRNYYKKLF
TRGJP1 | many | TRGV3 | TGTGCCACCTGGGACAGACAAAGCACTGGTTGGTTCAAGATATTT | CATWDRQSTGWFKIF
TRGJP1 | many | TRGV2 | TGTGCCACCTGGGACGGGCAGGGTGGTTGGTTCAAGATATTT | CATWDGQGGWFKIF
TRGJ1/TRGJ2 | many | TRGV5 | TGTGCCACCTGGGACAGGCCTCTATCCCCCAAATACCTGAATTATTATAAGAAACTCTTT | CATWDRPLSPKYLNYYKKLF